These 14 T cell receptor beta chains originate from one sample sequenced in a study of cytomegalovirus exposure and HLA in healthy donors. Vbeta (60) and Jbeta (13) primers were used in the PCR. Only in-frame clones appear in the TCRdb table, and some are missing; sequencing was by immunoSEQ multiplex PCR. The profile shows fewer than 150,000 clones, about 73% of them singletons. The sequenced sample consisted of PBMCs. The source of these receptors is a woman aged 40 to 55 in good health and CMV-seronegative.

This chain links TRBV7-3 with TRBJ1-1; D is uncertain. V lost 1 base and J 1 base, leaving 7 bases between the germline ends. Looked up from germline, CDR1 is SGHTA and CDR2 is FQGTGA. The CDR3 is 14 residues long. The CDR3 sequence: CASSLSAQNTEAFF. CDR3 DNA: TGTGCCAGCAGCTTAAGTGCGCAGAACACTGAAGCTTTCTTT.

J is TRBJ2-5 and V is TRBV19, with TRBD2 as a possible D gene (5 bases). The V and J ends lost 6 bases and 2 bases respectively, with 16 bases between them. Germline CDR1 LNHDA, CDR2 SQIVND (reference sequence). CDR3 length equals 15 residues. CDR3 sequence reads: CASSVMGSAQETQYF. The CDR3 DNA reads TGTGCCAGTAGCGTCATGGGGAGCGCTCAAGAGACCCAGTACTTC.

The chain joins TRBV6-5 to TRBJ2-6; a weak D match, TRBD1 (6 bases). Trimming pared 0 bases from V and 4 bases from J, leaving 10 bases between. The CDR3 has 16 amino acids. Germline CDR1 reads MNHEY; CDR2 reads SVGAGI. The chain's CDR3 is CASSYSTGSGANVLTF. The CDR3 DNA sequence: TGTGCCAGCAGTTACTCGACAGGATCCGGGGCCAACGTCCTGACTTTC.

The rearrangement joins TRBV6-6 to TRBJ1-1, with 7 positions matching TRBD1. This CDR3 is 12 amino acids long. Germline V CDR1 and CDR2: MNHNY, SVGAGI (reference sequence). V shed 6 bases and J 4 bases; nucleotides not matched to a gene: 2. The CDR3 protein is CASRTGSTEAFF. The CDR3 coding sequence is TGTGCCAGCAGGACAGGGTCCACTGAAGCTTTCTTT.

Worth noting for this clone: Other nucleotide sequences in the sample specify the same CDR3. The V call is TRBV5-4, the J call TRBJ2-5; the D gene is possibly TRBD1 (6 bases). V was trimmed by 4 bases and J by 1 base, leaving 14 bases between them. Germline V CDR1 and CDR2: SGHNT, YYREEE (reference sequence). This CDR3 contains 15 residues. The CDR3 sequence: CASSPPDRTQETQYF. CDR3 DNA sequence: TGTGCCAGCAGCCCGCCGGACAGAACCCAAGAGACCCAGTACTTC.

V is TRBV5-4 and J is TRBJ1-1; no firm D call. The CDR3 spans 16 residues. V was trimmed by 4 bases and J by 7 bases, leaving 23 bases between them. Germline CDR1 SGHNT, CDR2 YYREEE (reference sequence). The CDR3 bases are TGTGCCAGCAGCCAAGAGTGGGCCGGGGAGAAGGGTGAAGCTTTCTTT. Its translation is CASSQEWAGEKGEAFF.

The rearrangement links TRBV27 to TRBJ1-1; the match to TRBD1 covers 7 bases. This CDR3 has 14 residues. Trimming at V came to 8 bases and at J to 2 bases, leaving 8 bases not matched to a gene. Germline V gives CDR1 MNHEY, CDR2 SMNVEV (reference sequence). CDR3 in DNA: TGTGCCAGCCGCAAGGCAGGGGGTAACACTGAAGCTTTCTTT. It codes for CASRKAGGNTEAFF.

The chain carries TRBV2 and TRBJ2-7, with a possible D match to TRBD1 (6 bases). This CDR3 is built from 12 residues. The V gene's germline CDR1 is SNHLY and CDR2 FYNNEI. Trimming left V 6 bases short and J 4 bases short, with 10 bases between. CDR3 region: CASRQGPYEQYF. The CDR3 coding sequence is TGTGCCAGCAGACAGGGTCCGTACGAGCAGTACTTC.

The chain joins TRBV13 to TRBJ2-5; D is possibly TRBD1 (6 bases). The CDR3 covers 14 residues. Germline CDR1 is PRHDT and CDR2 is FYEKMQ (reference sequence). Trimming removed 2 bases from V and 5 bases from J, with 12 bases in between. CDR3 in amino acids: CASSLSPQGETQYF. The DNA of the CDR3 is TGTGCCAGCAGCTTATCTCCCCAGGGGGAGACCCAGTACTTC.

The rearrangement uses TRBV5-4 and TRBJ2-1, with 9 bases matching TRBD2. Losses at the gene ends were 0 bases for V and 4 bases for J; bases not matched to a gene: 8. This CDR3 region has 17 residues. Germline CDR1 reads SGHNT; CDR2 reads YYREEE (reference sequence). The CDR3 sequence: CASSLARTSDLYNEQFF. CDR3 nucleotides: TGTGCCAGCAGCTTGGCACGGACTAGCGACTTGTACAATGAGCAGTTCTTC.

As for this clone: One end of the junction varies from germline; a read error may be responsible. V usage is TRBV27 and J usage is TRBJ1-5; 12 nucleotides align to TRBD1. CDR1 MNHEY and CDR2 SMNVEV come from the germline V gene (reference sequence). The CDR3 covers 15 residues. The CDR3 DNA reads as TGTGCCAGCAGTTCGGGGACAGGGGGCAAACAGCCCCAGCATTTT. Its translation: CASSSGTGGKQPQHF.

V and J are TRBV7-2 and TRBJ2-3; TRBD2 aligns across 10 bases. The V gene end was trimmed by 7 bases and the J gene end by 6 bases; junction bases not matched to a gene: 4. Germline assignment: CDR1 SGHTA and CDR2 FQGNSA. The CDR3 consists of 13 residues. The CDR3 here is CASTTGLADTQYF. The CDR3 DNA reads TGTGCCAGCACCACGGGACTAGCGGATACGCAGTATTTT.

This clone came up a few times. The chain recombines TRBV21-1 with TRBJ2-7; the table's D gene call, TRBD1, was not cross checked with the DNA. TRBV21-1 is a recognized pseudogene. The CDR3 is made up of 11 amino acids. CDR3 loop: CASSSRQGQYF. DNA of the CDR3: TGTGCCAGCAGCTCGAGACAGGGGCAGTACTTC.

This chain connects TRBV10-3 to TRBJ1-5; TRBD1 matches at 10 bases. Per the germline V gene, CDR1 is ENHRY and CDR2 is SYGVKD. The CDR3 has 15 residues. After removal of 6 bases from V and 7 bases from J, the junction contained 9 bases not matched to a gene. Written as DNA, the CDR3 is TGTGCCATCAGGGGAGACAGGGGGCCCGGGCAGCCCCAGCATTTT. Translation gives CAIRGDRGPGQPQHF.